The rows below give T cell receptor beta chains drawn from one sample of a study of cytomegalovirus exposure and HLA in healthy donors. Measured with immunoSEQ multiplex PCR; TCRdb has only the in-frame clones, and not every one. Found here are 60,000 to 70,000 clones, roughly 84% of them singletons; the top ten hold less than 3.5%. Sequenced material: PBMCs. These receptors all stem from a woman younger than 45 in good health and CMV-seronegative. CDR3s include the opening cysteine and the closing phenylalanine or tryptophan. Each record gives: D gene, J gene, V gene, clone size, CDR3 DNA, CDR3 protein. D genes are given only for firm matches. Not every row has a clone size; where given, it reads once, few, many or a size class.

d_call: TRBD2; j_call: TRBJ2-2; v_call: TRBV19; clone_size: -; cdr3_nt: TGTGCCAGTAGTGCTAGCGGGATAGCCGGGGAGCTGTTTTTT; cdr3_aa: CASSASGIAGELFF
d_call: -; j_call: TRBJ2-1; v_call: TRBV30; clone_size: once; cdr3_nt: TGTGCCTGGAGTGCGGACCGGGGGAATGAGCAGTTCTTC; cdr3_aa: CAWSADRGNEQFF
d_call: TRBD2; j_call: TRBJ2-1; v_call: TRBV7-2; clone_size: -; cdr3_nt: TGTGCCAGCAGCCCAGGGCGGGGGGCGCGTGAGCAGTTCTTC; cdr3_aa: CASSPGRGAREQFF
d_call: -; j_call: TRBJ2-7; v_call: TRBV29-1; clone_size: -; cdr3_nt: TGCAGCGTTGGATTGCGGGACCAACCCTACGAGCAGTACTTC; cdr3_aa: CSVGLRDQPYEQYF
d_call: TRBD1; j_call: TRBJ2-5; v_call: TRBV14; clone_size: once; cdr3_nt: TGTGCCAGCAGCCTCTTAAGCGGGACAGGGGATGAGACCCAGTACTTC; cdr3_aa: CASSLLSGTGDETQYF
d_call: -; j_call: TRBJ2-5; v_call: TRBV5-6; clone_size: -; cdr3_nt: TGTGCCAGCAGCCCCGACAGGCGCCCCCTCCAAGAGACCCAGTACTTC; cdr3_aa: CASSPDRRPLQETQYF
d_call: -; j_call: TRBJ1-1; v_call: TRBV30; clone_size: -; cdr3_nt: -; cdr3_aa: CACDFGPGTEAFF
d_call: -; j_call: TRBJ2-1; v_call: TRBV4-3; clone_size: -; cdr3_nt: TGCGCCAGCAGCCAAGATTTCGATGAGCAGTTCTTC; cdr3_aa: CASSQDFDEQFF
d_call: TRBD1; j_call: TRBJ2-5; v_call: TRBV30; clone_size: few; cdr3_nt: TGTGTGGCAGGGGGAGAGACCCAGTACTTC; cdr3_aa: CVAGGETQYF
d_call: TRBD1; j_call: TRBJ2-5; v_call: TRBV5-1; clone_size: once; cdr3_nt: TGCGCCAGCAGCTTTGACAGGGCGAAGACCCAGTACTTC; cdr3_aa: CASSFDRAKTQYF
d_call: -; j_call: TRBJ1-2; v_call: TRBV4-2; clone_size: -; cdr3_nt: TGTGCCAGCAGCCAAGATATACTTACCAGGGGCTTAAATGGCTACACCTTC; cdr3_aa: CASSQDILTRGLNGYTF
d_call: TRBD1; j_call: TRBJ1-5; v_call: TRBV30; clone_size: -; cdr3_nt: TGTGCCTGGAGTGTTAAAGGGGGCGATCAGCCCCAGCATTTT; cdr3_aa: CAWSVKGGDQPQHF
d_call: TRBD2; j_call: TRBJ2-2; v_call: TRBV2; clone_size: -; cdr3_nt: TGTGCCAGCTTAGGCGGGGGGCCGGGCGGGGAGCTGTTTTTT; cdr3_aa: CASLGGGPGGELFF
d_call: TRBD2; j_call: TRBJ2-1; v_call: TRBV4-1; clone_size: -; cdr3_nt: TGCGCCAGCAGCCAAGATCGAACCCTAGCGGGAGGGCCGAATGAGCAGTTCTTC; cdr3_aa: CASSQDRTLAGGPNEQFF
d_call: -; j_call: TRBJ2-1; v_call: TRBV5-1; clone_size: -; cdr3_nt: TGCGCCAGCAGCTTGGCCCCTACTTCCTACAATGAGCAGTTCTTC; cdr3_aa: CASSLAPTSYNEQFF
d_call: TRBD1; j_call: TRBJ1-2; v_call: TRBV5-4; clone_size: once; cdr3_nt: TGTGCCAGCAGCTTGGACAGGGGGCTAAGCTATGGCTACACCTTC; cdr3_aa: CASSLDRGLSYGYTF